The T cell receptor beta chain under discussion was sequenced for a study of cytomegalovirus exposure and HLA in healthy donors. This clone appeared once. No antigen is known for it. The study, taken as a whole, reports: There were reportedly fewer N-insertions in an Asian-associated ancestry cluster than the approximately 640-donor mean, in a later analysis. Certain indistinguishable V segments, among them TRBV6-2 and TRBV6-3, were excluded. The classifier reportedly diagnosed cytomegalovirus status with high specificity and sensitivity. According to a later analysis, most TCR beta chains associated with CMV appeared HLA-restricted.

The primer mix had 60 Vbeta and 13 Jbeta primers. Repertoires were generated with immunoSEQ multiplex PCR, while TCRdb's copy carries only in-frame clones and drops some. The sample shows about 100,000 clones, around 73% of them seen only once. V lost 0 bases to trimming and J lost 1 base, with 11 bases between them. The CDR3 has 16 residues. The germline CDR1 and CDR2 sequences are MNHNS and SASEGT. Sequencing was done on a sample of PBMCs. The chain recombines TRBV6-1 with TRBJ2-3, with D unclear. This clonotype was obtained from a man aged 25 to 40 in good health and CMV-seronegative. The CDR3 nucleotides read TGTGCCAGCAGTGAAGCGTGGAGTGGAGGCACAGATACGCAGTATTTT. Translation gives CASSEAWSGGTDTQYF.